This T cell receptor beta chain was identified in a study of blood T cell repertoires in COVID-19. Study as a whole: The analysed material was cDNA or gDNA that came from T cells, B-cell-depleted T cells, or PBMCs.

The CDR3 loop spans 15 amino acids. CDR1 MNHEY and CDR2 SVGAGI come from the germline V gene. J gave up 7 bases and V 8 bases, and 14 bases lay outside the gene matches. This clone was detected only a few times. Source study methods: Amplification from reference gene primers served as the basis for estimated nucleated cell counts. TCRdb's copy holds only in-frame clones and misses some; the assay was immunoSEQ multiplex PCR. The D gene and trimming were derived from the DNA, and the V and J assignments and clone size from that table. Among roughly 200,000 clones listed, around 80% were seen once. This clonotype was sampled from a woman aged 80 or older with active or convalescent COVID-19. The chain recombines TRBV6-5 with TRBJ1-5; 7 bases are a match to TRBD1. Sequenced input: peripheral blood. The CDR3 here is CASRLGQIGWQPQHF. The CDR3 nucleotides are TGTGCCAGCCGTTTGGGACAGATAGGCTGGCAGCCCCAGCATTTT.